Following are 10 T cell receptor beta chains from one sample sequenced in a study of blood T cell repertoires in COVID-19. Clones were sequenced by immunoSEQ multiplex PCR, and TCRdb holds only the in-frame ones, with some missing. The table records around 300,000 clones, roughly nine tenths of them present only once. Specimen: PBMCs or T cells enriched from blood (not recorded which). The receptor source for this set is a woman aged 18-29 years who had recovered from COVID-19.

This rearrangement joins TRBV6-5 to TRBJ1-2, with D possibly matching TRBD1 (5 bases). Germline-derived CDR1 and CDR2 are MNHEY and SVGAGI. V lost 8 bases to trimming and J lost 5 bases, with 12 bases between them. CDR3 length equals 12 residues. CDR3 nucleotide sequence: TGTGCCAGCCTCGGACACGATTATGGCTACACCTTC. Its translation is CASLGHDYGYTF.

This chain joins TRBV12-3 or TRBV12-4 and TRBJ1-2; 7 bases map to TRBD1. This CDR3 has 12 residues. Trimming at V came to 10 bases and at J to 9 bases, leaving 11 bases not matched to a gene. As DNA, the CDR3 is TGTGCCATCACAACAGGGGAGAGCCGCTACACCTTC. Protein product: CAITTGESRYTF.

This clone was seen once. This chain uses TRBV7-3 with TRBJ1-1, with 10 positions matching TRBD1. The germline gives CDR1 SGHTA, CDR2 FQGTGA. This CDR3 has 14 residues. The V segment lost 5 bases and the J segment 6 bases; nucleotides outside the gene matches: 6. CDR3 nucleotide sequence: TGTGCCAGCAGCCCTGATGGACAGGGGGCTGAAGCTTTCTTT. Amino acids: CASSPDGQGAEAFF.

V is TRBV10-3 and J is TRBJ2-7; perhaps TRBD1 as D (6 bases). The CDR3 spans 13 residues. Trimming removed 0 bases from V and 3 bases from J, with 6 bases in between. CDR1 and CDR2 (germline): ENHRY, SYGVKD. CDR3 bases: TGTGCCATCAGTGAGTCGGACAGCTACGAGCAGTACTTC. Translating it yields CAISESDSYEQYF.

CDR3 loop: CASSPTPRQANYGYTF. The CDR3 DNA is TGTGCCAGCAGTCCCACGCCTCGACAGGCCAACTATGGCTACACCTTC. The V gene is TRBV28, the J gene TRBJ1-2, with D perhaps TRBD1 (6 bases). The CDR3 extends over 16 amino acids. Trimming took off 5 bases at V and 2 bases at J, with 18 bases between the two ends. Germline values: CDR1 MDHEN, CDR2 SYDVKM.

This clone showed up just a few times. This chain connects TRBV19 to TRBJ1-1; no definite D call. V gave up 4 bases and J gave up 1 base, with 7 bases separating them. There are 13 residues in the CDR3. Germline CDR1 is LNHDA and CDR2 is SQIVND (reference sequence). The CDR3 DNA follows: TGTGCCAGTAGTACGTATCGGAACACTGAAGCTTTCTTT. Amino acid sequence: CASSTYRNTEAFF. The whole variable domain, remainder taken from reference TRBV19 and TRBJ1-1, is DGGITQSPKYLFRKEGQNVTLSCEQNLNHDAMYWYRQDPGQGLRLIYYSQIVNDFQKGDIAEGYSVSREKKESFPLTVTSAQKNPTAFYLCASSTYRNTEAFFGQGTRLTVV.

The chain is built from TRBV5-1 and TRBJ1-4; D ambiguous. The germline CDR1 and CDR2 sequences are SGHRS and YFSETQ. V lost 2 bases to trimming and J lost 2 bases, with 13 bases between them. The CDR3 has 16 amino acids. The CDR3 reads CASSFAHPGTNEKLFF. The CDR3 bases are TGCGCCAGCAGCTTCGCCCACCCGGGGACTAATGAAAAACTGTTTTTT.

This rearrangement joins TRBV3-1 (or the pseudogene TRBV3-2) to TRBJ2-5; a weak D match, TRBD2 (6 bases). Germline lookup yields CDR1 LGHDT and CDR2 YNNKEL (reference sequence). The germline V and J ends were trimmed by 0 bases and 5 bases, with 13 bases remaining between them. CDR3 length: 15 amino acids. This chain's CDR3 is CASSQDLGGPETQYF. CDR3 in DNA: TGTGCCAGCAGCCAAGACCTCGGGGGTCCTGAGACCCAGTACTTC.

V and J are TRBV6-5 and TRBJ1-1; D remains ambiguous. The germline V and J ends were trimmed by 8 bases and 11 bases, with 21 bases remaining between them. Looked up from germline, CDR1 is MNHEY and CDR2 is SVGAGI. The length of the CDR3 is 13 residues. The CDR3 sequence is CASSKIPGSAAFF. DNA of the CDR3: TGTGCCAGCTCCAAAATCCCCGGGAGCGCCGCTTTCTTT.

This chain joins TRBV5-6 and TRBJ1-6; a possible D gene is TRBD1 (5 bases). V lost 0 bases and J 6 bases, leaving 7 bases between the germline ends. This CDR3 is built from 14 residues. Germline loops: CDR1 SGHDT, CDR2 YYEEEE. The CDR3 loop is CASSLVDSNSPLHF. CDR3 in DNA: TGTGCCAGCAGCTTGGTCGACAGTAATTCACCCCTCCACTTT.